This T cell receptor (beta chain) was observed in a study of human T cells and chemical hapten exposure. Overall study results and limits: Expanded TCRs made up significantly more big CDR3 similarity clusters than controls did. TCRs exceeding 1 in 1000 frequency stayed unchanged with DPC sensitization.

The V segment lost 4 bases and the J segment 0 bases; nucleotides outside the gene matches: 12. The germline V gene encodes CDR1 LGHNA and CDR2 YSLEER. This CDR3 contains 20 residues. Time point described: patch test 3, about 24 weeks after DPC sensitization. Treatment defined: therapeutic diphenylcyclopropenone sensitization with weekly scalp DPC. Blood draws came first, before each patch test. Remarks on this clonotype: Its antigen is unidentified.

Via MiXCR, TCRdb re-called the RACE reads, giving one row per CDR3 protein. Of roughly 90,000 distinct CDR3 sequences detected, approximately 10% appear once; the ten largest clones hold roughly 1%. The clonotype was recovered from a woman younger than 45 with alopecia areata. Some clones in this sample may be carry-over from other donors' samples. Sequenced here: whole blood, sampled in connection with sensitization to the hapten diphenylcyclopropenone (DPC). This chain uses TRBV4-3 with TRBJ2-1; 13 bases are shared with TRBD2. As DNA, the CDR3 is TGCGCCAGCAGCCGGGGGGGACTAGCGGGACTCTCCGTCTCCTACAATGAGCAGTTCTTC. Translation: CASSRGGLAGLSVSYNEQFF.